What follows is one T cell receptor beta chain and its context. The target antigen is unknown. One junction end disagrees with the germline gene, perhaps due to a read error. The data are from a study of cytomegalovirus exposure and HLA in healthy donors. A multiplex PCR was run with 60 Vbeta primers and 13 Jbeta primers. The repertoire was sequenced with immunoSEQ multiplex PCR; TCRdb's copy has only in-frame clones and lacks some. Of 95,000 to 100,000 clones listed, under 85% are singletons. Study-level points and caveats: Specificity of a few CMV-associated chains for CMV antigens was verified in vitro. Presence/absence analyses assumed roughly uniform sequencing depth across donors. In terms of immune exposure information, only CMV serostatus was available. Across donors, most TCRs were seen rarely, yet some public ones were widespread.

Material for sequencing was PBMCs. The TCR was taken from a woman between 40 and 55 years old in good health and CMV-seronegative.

The CDR3 is CTSSFPSQEAQYF. The CDR3 DNA follows: TGTACCAGCAGCTTCCCCAGCCAAGAGGCCCAGTACTTC. J is TRBJ2-5 and V is TRBV7-9, with D unresolved. The CDR3 is made up of 13 amino acids. Germline CDR1 SEHNR, CDR2 FQNEAQ (reference sequence).